The 21 T cell receptor beta chains presented below share a single source sample, sequenced in a study of identical twins. TCRdb reprocessed the 5' RACE reads via MiXCR and lists one record per CDR3 protein. The profile covers 690,000 or so distinct CDR3 sequences, with approximately 6.1% appearing a single time and roughly 1.8% taken by the ten largest. Material for sequencing was naive T cells sorted from blood. Receptor source: a man aged 18 to 35 in good health.

This clonotype has more than one count but fewer than ten. This rearrangement joins TRBV6-1 to TRBJ1-1; D is unclear. V lost 6 bases and J 5 bases, leaving 16 bases between the germline ends. The CDR3 spans 14 residues. Germline values: CDR1 MNHNS, CDR2 SASEGT. The CDR3 loop reads CASSLIPGQTEAFF. The CDR3 coding sequence is TGTGCCAGCAGCCTTATTCCGGGCCAGACTGAAGCTTTCTTT.

The V call is TRBV7-6, the J call TRBJ2-7; 8 nucleotides align to TRBD2. From germline, CDR1 is SGHVS and CDR2 FNYEAQ. The CDR3 length is 15 residues. V was pared by 5 bases and J by 1 base, with 7 bases of the junction left unmatched. The CDR3 spells CASSRSGSSSYEQYV. DNA for the CDR3: TGTGCCAGCAGCCGAAGCGGGAGCAGTTCCTACGAGCAGTACGTC.

This clonotype came up many times. This chain links TRBV5-1 with TRBJ2-7, with D possibly TRBD2 on 5 matching bases. The germline V and J ends were trimmed by 2 bases and 0 bases, with 9 bases remaining between them. The CDR3 consists of 14 residues. The germline gives CDR1 SGHRS, CDR2 YFSETQ. For the CDR3, the DNA is TGCGCCAGCAGCTTCTCTAGCCCCTCCTACGAGCAGTACTTC. The encoded protein is CASSFSSPSYEQYF.

This clonotype was counted a few times. The genes are TRBV6-1 and TRBJ1-1; D unresolved. Germline V gene sequence: CDR1 MNHNS, CDR2 SASEGT. Trimming removed 7 bases at V and 12 bases at J, with 21 bases between. The CDR3 spans 13 residues. CDR3 region: CASTPGNQNKTFF. The DNA of the CDR3 is TGTGCCAGCACCCCCGGCAATCAGAATAAGACTTTCTTT.

This chain uses TRBV25-1 with TRBJ2-1; D could derive from TRBD1 or TRBD2 (5 bases each). The germline V gene has CDR1 MGHDK and CDR2 SYGVNS. CDR3 length: 15 amino acids. Between the trimmed V and J ends, which lost 6 bases and 12 bases, there was a span of 24 bases. CDR3 bases: TGTGCCAGCAGGGATTCGGGACGGATCATGTTAGGGCAGTTCTTC. Translation: CASRDSGRIMLGQFF.

In its sample, this clonotype was seen many times. The chain recombines TRBV6-1 with TRBJ1-2; a possible D gene is TRBD1 (5 bases). This CDR3 region has 19 residues. Germline V gene sequence: CDR1 MNHNS, CDR2 SASEGT. V shed 4 bases and J shed 4 bases, with 28 bases lying between them. CDR3 DNA: TGTGCCAGCAGTGGGGGCCAGGGCGAATATGAGAAGGGACTCTATGGCTACACCTTC. The encoded protein is CASSGGQGEYEKGLYGYTF.

Many counts were recorded for this clonotype. The chain employs TRBV5-1 and TRBJ1-6; D is unresolved. V lost 4 bases, J lost 13 bases, and 18 bases lay in between. Germline lookup yields CDR1 SGHRS and CDR2 YFSETQ. This CDR3 contains 14 residues. In nucleotides, the CDR3 is TGCGCCAGCAGCGCCGGACGGCTGGAGACGCCCCTCCACTTT. This gives the protein CASSAGRLETPLHF.

Ten or more counts support this clonotype. The chain links TRBV12-3 or TRBV12-4 to TRBJ2-1, with TRBD2 matching 11 bases. This CDR3 has 13 amino acids. Trimming at V came to 7 bases and at J to 7 bases, leaving 3 bases not matched to a gene. CDR3 DNA sequence: TGTGCCAGCAATCCTAGCGGGAGGAATGAGCAGTTCTTC. This gives the protein CASNPSGRNEQFF.

The chain combines TRBV2 with TRBJ2-2; 12 bases are a match to TRBD1. The CDR3 spans 17 residues. J was trimmed by 0 bases and V by 11 bases; bases with no gene match: 10. Germline lookup yields CDR1 SNHLY and CDR2 FYNNEI. CDR3 bases: TGTGCCTTACAGGGGACAGGGGGCGCCCCGAACACCGGGGAGCTGTTTTTT. This translates into CALQGTGGAPNTGELFF.

This clonotype was seen at least ten times. The rearrangement links TRBV5-1 to TRBJ1-1; D is perhaps TRBD1 (5 bases). Germline CDR1 is SGHRS and CDR2 is YFSETQ. CDR3 length equals 16 residues. V lost 4 bases, J lost 2 bases, and 18 bases lay in between. The CDR3 is CASSGGDFDLNTEAFF. In nucleotides, the CDR3 is TGCGCCAGCAGCGGGGGGGATTTTGACTTAAACACTGAAGCTTTCTTT.

This clonotype was counted at least ten times. In DNA form, the CDR3 reads TGTGCCAGCAATGGGGGGCCGCCGTTATCCCTCACCGGGGAGCTGTTTTTT. Amino acid sequence: CASNGGPPLSLTGELFF. The J gene is TRBJ2-2, the V gene TRBV6-1, with D perhaps TRBD1 or TRBD2 (6 bases each). Germline V gives CDR1 MNHNS, CDR2 SASEGT. CDR3 length: 17 amino acids. V was trimmed by 7 bases and J by 4 bases, leaving 22 bases between them.

This clonotype was detected ten times or more. The V gene is TRBV5-1, the J gene TRBJ2-2; perhaps TRBD2 as D (5 bases). The germline V gene encodes CDR1 SGHRS and CDR2 YFSETQ. The CDR3 consists of 13 residues. Trimming removed 0 bases at V and 6 bases at J, with 6 bases between. CDR3 nucleotides: TGCGCCAGCAGCTTGGACGGGGCCGGGGAGCTGTTTTTT. Its translation is CASSLDGAGELFF.

The sample holds many counts of this clonotype. The rearrangement links TRBV6-5 to TRBJ2-4; no reliable D call. Germline CDR1 and CDR2: MNHEY and SVGAGI. V lost 2 bases to trimming and J lost 0 bases, with 11 bases between them. The CDR3 is 16 residues long. The CDR3 sequence is CASSYGQSEAKNIQYF. The CDR3 bases are TGTGCCAGCAGTTACGGGCAGTCCGAAGCCAAAAACATTCAGTACTTC.

This clonotype showed up just a few times. The chain uses TRBV4-3 and TRBJ2-1; weak D call: TRBD1 (7 bases). The CDR3 has 15 amino acids. V dropped 1 base and J dropped 5 bases, with 12 bases sitting between them. The germline V gene has CDR1 LGHNA and CDR2 YSLEER. In nucleotides, the CDR3 is TGCGCCAGCAGCCAAGTCCAGGGGGGTGACAATGAGCAGTTCTTC. It codes for CASSQVQGGDNEQFF.

V gene TRBV10-1 combines with J gene TRBJ2-2; 7 nucleotides agree with TRBD1. From germline, CDR1 is WNHNN and CDR2 SYGVQD (reference sequence). After removal of 6 bases from V and 5 bases from J, the junction contained 3 bases not matched to a gene. The CDR3 contains 13 residues. The CDR3 loop reads CASRPQGTGELFF. For the CDR3, the DNA is TGCGCCAGCAGACCACAGGGGACCGGGGAGCTGTTTTTT.

The V call is TRBV6-6, the J call TRBJ2-7, with D possibly being TRBD1 (5 bases). CDR3 length: 11 residues. V dropped 5 bases and J dropped 7 bases, with 9 bases sitting between them. Germline V gene data show CDR1 as MNHNY and CDR2 as SVGAGI (reference sequence). Here the CDR3 reads CASSGAQEQYF. Here the CDR3 DNA reads TGTGCCAGCAGTGGGGCCCAGGAGCAGTACTTC.

This clonotype was found many times. CDR3 nucleotide sequence: TGTGCCAGCAGCGTAGCTGGGACTAGCGGGAGTCATGAGCAGTTCTTC. Its translation is CASSVAGTSGSHEQFF. V usage is TRBV9 and J usage is TRBJ2-1; 14 nucleotides match TRBD2. This CDR3 spans 16 amino acids. The germline V gene encodes CDR1 SGDLS and CDR2 YYNGEE. The trim removed 0 bases at V and 8 bases at J, leaving 4 bases unmatched.

This clonotype was found many times. This chain uses TRBV20-1 with TRBJ2-5; no clear D. V was shortened by 4 bases and J by 5 bases, with 5 bases between the two germline ends. Germline V gene lookup returns CDR1 DFQATT and CDR2 SNEGSKA (reference sequence). The CDR3 consists of 10 residues. CDR3: CSATRETQYF. CDR3 nucleotides: TGCAGTGCTACACGCGAGACCCAGTACTTC.

There are a few counts of this clonotype. The V gene is TRBV7-8, the J gene TRBJ2-2; TRBD2 aligns across 9 bases. The V gene end was trimmed by 2 bases and the J gene end by 7 bases; junction bases not matched to a gene: 14. The CDR3 runs to 18 residues. Germline-derived CDR1 and CDR2 are SGHVS and FQNEAQ. The CDR3 protein is CASSLLVLAGSKGGELFF. Here the CDR3 DNA reads TGTGCCAGCAGCTTACTGGTTCTAGCGGGGAGTAAGGGCGGGGAGCTGTTTTTT.

This clonotype occurred many times. The rearrangement joins TRBV12-3 or TRBV12-4 to TRBJ1-1, with no clear D. Trimming left V 3 bases short and J 6 bases short, with 11 bases between. CDR3 length: 13 residues. The CDR3 DNA follows: TGTGCCAGCAGTTTGAGGGAGGGCGCTGAAGCTTTCTTT. Translating it yields CASSLREGAEAFF.

The sample holds many counts of this clonotype. V usage is TRBV7-6 and J usage is TRBJ2-1, with D hard to call. The CDR3 length is 16 residues. V was pared by 1 base and J by 2 bases, with 12 bases between. Germline values: CDR1 SGHVS, CDR2 FNYEAQ. Here the CDR3 DNA reads TGTGCCAGCAGCTTAGGCCCGTTGCTTACCTACAATGAGCAGTTCTTC. Residues: CASSLGPLLTYNEQFF.